Below are 20 T cell receptor beta chains sequenced from a single sample in a study of neoadjuvant anti-PD-1 for oral cavity cancer (dated by TCRdb to about 2021). The label giving this sample's time point can be read as: after neoadjuvant nivolumab, at surgical resection. Libraries came from the immunoSEQ multiplex PCR assay. TCRdb carries this immuneACCESS record with in-frame sequences only. Its versions omit some clonotypes, under half of them owing to an unresolved V gene in the studies checked, with the rest unexplained. The table for this sample lists about 68,000 clones; 70% to 90% of them were counted only once. The top ten clonotypes cover roughly 3.5% of the sample. The sample consisted of PBMCs, taken after nivolumab (anti-PD-1) treatment. The receptors come from a person between 40 and 79 years old with oral cavity squamous cell carcinoma.

The genes are TRBV19 and TRBJ1-2; D not resolved. CDR1 and CDR2 (germline): LNHDA, SQIVND (reference sequence). The CDR3 runs 13 residues. V lost 3 bases and J lost 4, with 9 bases in between. The CDR3 sequence: CASSIPGVYGYTF. CDR3 bases: TGTGCCAGTAGTATTCCGGGAGTCTATGGCTACACCTTC.

This sequence joins TRBV29-1 and TRBJ2-2, with 7 bases matching TRBD1. The CDR3 is made up of 14 amino acids. V lost 3 bases to trimming and J lost 6 bases; unmatched junction nucleotides: 7. Germline CDR1 is SQVTM and CDR2 is ANQGSEA. Here the CDR3 reads CSVDPTGYPGELFF. The CDR3 region has the DNA TGCAGCGTTGATCCGACAGGGTACCCCGGGGAGCTGTTTTTT.

This clone was observed a few times. V is TRBV6-5 and J is TRBJ2-7, with 8 bases aligning to TRBD1. Losses at the gene ends were 2 bases for V and 2 bases for J; bases not matched to a gene: 5. The germline V gene has CDR1 MNHEY and CDR2 SVGAGI. CDR3 length: 15 amino acids. The CDR3 coding sequence is TGTGCCAGCAGTTACACCGGGACAGGTCCCTACGAGCAGTACTTC. This encodes CASSYTGTGPYEQYF.

The J gene is TRBJ2-1, the V gene TRBV15, with a weak D call TRBD2 (5 bases). V was shortened by 0 bases and J by 8 bases, with 17 bases between the two germline ends. The CDR3 covers 16 residues. Looked up from germline, CDR1 is LNHNV and CDR2 is YYDKDF (reference sequence). The CDR3, as DNA: TGTGCCACCAGCAGAGATTCGGGCGGGCCGGGCCATGAGCAGTTCTTC. This sequence encodes CATSRDSGGPGHEQFF.

The chain combines TRBV27 with TRBJ2-2; the D call may be TRBD1 or TRBD2 (5 bases each). Trimming cost V 3 bases and J 1 base, with 6 bases left between them. The CDR3 runs to 14 residues. From germline, CDR1 is MNHEY and CDR2 SMNVEV (reference sequence). CDR3 in DNA: TGTGCCAGCAGTTTGGGACGGAACACCGGGGAGCTGTTTTTT. This codes for CASSLGRNTGELFF.

The genes are TRBV5-1 and TRBJ2-3, with a weak D call TRBD2 (6 bases). The CDR3 is 15 residues long. Trimming cost V 1 base and J 1 base, with 10 bases left between them. Germline CDR1 is SGHRS and CDR2 is YFSETQ. The CDR3: CASSLWAGRTDTQYF. CDR3 in DNA: TGCGCCAGCAGCTTGTGGGCGGGACGCACAGATACGCAGTATTTT.

The rearrangement links TRBV7-8 to TRBJ2-5; D tentatively fits TRBD1 or TRBD2 (6 bases each). Germline loops: CDR1 SGHVS, CDR2 FQNEAQ. The CDR3 has 15 residues. Trimming took 5 bases from V and 7 from J, leaving 20 bases between them. This chain's CDR3 is CASSNRDTGGATQYF. CDR3 bases: TGTGCCAGCAGCAACCGGGACACCGGGGGAGCGACCCAGTACTTC.

This sequence joins TRBV27 and TRBJ1-5; 11 bases map to TRBD1. The junction had 9 bases not matched to a gene; V was cut back by 8 bases and J by 6 bases. CDR1 is MNHEY, CDR2 SMNVEV, per germline (reference sequence). The CDR3 runs to 15 residues. The CDR3: CASSRGGQGVQPQHF. Here the CDR3 DNA reads TGTGCCAGCTCCCGGGGGGGACAGGGGGTTCAGCCCCAGCATTTT.

V and J are TRBV6-6 and TRBJ1-2; TRBD1 aligns across 7 bases. With 7 bases clipped from V and 4 bases from J, the junction kept 9 bases outside the gene matches. The CDR3 sequence is 14 residues long. Germline loops: CDR1 MNHNY, CDR2 SVGAGI (reference sequence). In nucleotides, the CDR3 is TGTGCCAGCACCTCAGAGGGGACAGCCTATGGCTACACCTTC. This gives the protein CASTSEGTAYGYTF.

This chain uses TRBV10-3 with TRBJ1-2; D is unclear. V lost 3 bases, J lost 6 bases, and 11 bases lay in between. The length of the CDR3 is 13 residues. Germline values: CDR1 ENHRY, CDR2 SYGVKD. CDR3 sequence reads: CAISDNPRDGYTF. CDR3 coding DNA: TGTGCCATCAGTGACAACCCCCGGGATGGCTACACCTTC.

The chain joins TRBV2 to TRBJ2-2; D gene ambiguous. Germline CDR1 is SNHLY and CDR2 is FYNNEI. V was pared by 7 bases and J by 2 bases, with 14 bases between. The CDR3 contains 15 residues. Here the CDR3 reads CASTKDIKNTGELFF. The CDR3 nucleotides are TGTGCCAGCACCAAAGACATTAAAAACACCGGGGAGCTGTTTTTT.

This chain joins TRBV5-1 and TRBJ1-2; 7 nucleotides line up with TRBD1. Losses at the gene ends were 0 bases for V and 4 bases for J; bases not matched to a gene: 3. CDR3 length: 14 residues. The V gene's germline CDR1 is SGHRS and CDR2 YFSETQ. The CDR3 DNA sequence: TGCGCCAGCAGCTTGGAACAGGGGCTCTATGGCTACACCTTC. This codes for CASSLEQGLYGYTF.

Only one count was recorded for this clone. Here the CDR3 reads CASSVGVLANTGELFF. In nucleotides, the CDR3 is TGTGCCAGCAGCGTAGGGGTCCTAGCGAACACCGGGGAGCTGTTTTTT. The chain has TRBV9 and TRBJ2-2, with D uncertain. The germline V and J ends were trimmed by 0 bases and 0 bases, with 9 bases remaining between them. From germline, CDR1 is SGDLS and CDR2 YYNGEE. CDR3 length: 16 amino acids.

This chain joins TRBV5-1 and TRBJ2-2; unclear D gene. Germline CDR1 SGHRS, CDR2 YFSETQ. V was trimmed by 0 bases and J by 7 bases, leaving 10 bases between them. The CDR3 contains 14 residues. The CDR3 region has the DNA TGCGCCAGCAGCTTGGCCCTGGAGTTCGGGGAGCTGTTTTTT. Protein: CASSLALEFGELFF.

This chain joins TRBV2 and TRBJ2-3; maybe TRBD2 (5 bases). The V end was cut by 3 bases, the J end by 2 bases, with 9 bases between. Germline-derived CDR1 and CDR2 are SNHLY and FYNNEI. This CDR3 has 14 amino acids. CDR3 sequence: CASSDRGNTDTQYF. CDR3 sequence (DNA): TGTGCCAGCAGTGATCGGGGAAACACAGATACGCAGTATTTT.

The chain joins TRBV19 to TRBJ1-4, with a tentative D call TRBD1 (5 bases). The CDR3 runs to 17 residues. Trimming removed 3 bases from V and 3 bases from J, with 17 bases in between. Germline V gives CDR1 LNHDA, CDR2 SQIVND (reference sequence). As DNA, the CDR3 is TGTGCCAGTAGTATCATCCAGGGCGGCGACGCTAATGAAAAACTGTTTTTT. It codes for CASSIIQGGDANEKLFF.

The chain links TRBV6-6 to TRBJ1-2; D gene ambiguous. CDR1 is MNHNY and CDR2 is SVGAGI in the germline V gene (reference sequence). The V and J ends lost 4 bases and 4 bases respectively, with 7 bases between them. This CDR3 contains 12 residues. CDR3 bases: TGTGCCAGCAGTTCCGCAGCCTATGGCTACACCTTC. It translates to CASSSAAYGYTF.

The chain is built from TRBV10-3 and TRBJ2-5, with 7 bases that match TRBD1. CDR3 length: 15 residues. The ends lost 4 bases at V and 1 base at J; junction bases unmatched: 6. Germline V CDR1 and CDR2: ENHRY, SYGVKD. The CDR3 sequence: CAISGDRAFQETQYF. The CDR3 DNA sequence: TGTGCCATCAGTGGAGACAGGGCATTCCAAGAGACCCAGTACTTC.

This chain joins TRBV25-1 and TRBJ2-6; possible D gene TRBD1, 6 bases. Germline CDR1 MGHDK, CDR2 SYGVNS. The CDR3 is made up of 16 amino acids. Trimming stripped 1 base from V and 4 bases from J, with 11 bases between. The CDR3, as DNA: TGTGCCAGCAGTGAATCGGTTACAGGGGGGGCCAACGTCCTGACTTTC. It encodes CASSESVTGGANVLTF.

This clone appeared a few times. The chain carries TRBV6-5 and TRBJ1-1; D call uncertain. V gave up 4 bases and J gave up 0 bases, with 6 bases separating them. The CDR3 consists of 13 residues. Germline V lookup: CDR1 MNHEY, CDR2 SVGAGI. In DNA form, the CDR3 reads TGTGCCAGCAGTTCCAACATGAACACTGAAGCTTTCTTT. This gives the protein CASSSNMNTEAFF.